The present TCR beta chain was sequenced within a study of T-cell reconstitution after alpha-beta-depleted transplantation in children. Study-wide points: Some patients owed their high day-60 TCRbeta diversity to surviving recipient T cells and thymic progenitors. Several hundred expanded graft clones reportedly supplied alpha-beta T cells about two months after transplant.

The germline V and J ends were trimmed by 3 bases and 0 bases, with 6 bases remaining between them. The length of the CDR3 is 13 residues. Per the germline V gene, CDR1 is MDHEN and CDR2 is SYDVKM. Library preparation (for TCRbeta) was performed with unique molecular identifiers. TCRdb processed the PCR reads anew with MiXCR; each CDR3 protein has one entry. The sample includes 300,000 to 350,000 distinct CDR3 sequences, roughly 17% of them seen just once. This clonotype was recorded at least ten times. What it recognizes is unknown. The rearrangement links TRBV28 to TRBJ2-7, with D uncertain. The TCR originated in a male patient under 10 years old who had a stem cell transplant for acute lymphoblastic leukemia, so the T cells may come from the graft donor. Sequencing used PBMCs, mostly from graft donor cells, obtained 360 days after TCRalphabeta/CD19-depleted stem cell transplant. CDR3 sequence: CASSFPASYEQYF. CDR3 nucleotides: TGTGCCAGCAGTTTCCCGGCCTCCTACGAGCAGTACTTC.